This T cell receptor (beta chain) was sequenced for a study of human T cells and chemical hapten exposure. A single record per CDR3 protein comes from TCRdb applying MiXCR to the RACE reads. Of around 350,000 distinct CDR3 sequences listed, around 5.5% were seen once; the top ten hold about 7.7%. V lost 0 bases and J lost 6, with 21 bases in between. Germline CDR1 reads DFQATT; CDR2 reads SNEGSKA (reference sequence). The CDR3 spans 16 residues. Stated time point: pre-sensitization, week 0. As to treatment: therapeutic diphenylcyclopropenone sensitization with weekly scalp DPC. Sequences were derived from whole blood, sampled in connection with sensitization to the hapten diphenylcyclopropenone (DPC). This clonotype was obtained from a woman between 18 and 29 years old with alopecia areata. Some clones in this sample may be carry-over from other donors' samples. V usage is TRBV20-1 and J usage is TRBJ2-7; perhaps TRBD1 as D (5 bases). CDR3 sequence (DNA): TGCAGTGCTAGAGATCGGGCTACCGATCACCAGGGCGAGCAGTACTTC. Translated, it gives CSARDRATDHQGEQYF.